The next 25 T cell receptor beta chains were all read from a single sample in a study of radiation and T cells in renal cell carcinoma. TCRdb's table, derived via immunoSEQ multiplex PCR, lists solely in-frame clones and lacks some. The table includes 150,000 to 160,000 clones, approximately 88% detected once. Time point reported: blood 2 weeks post-SBRT. Treatment reported: 15 Gy SBRT to primary tumor, nephrectomy 4 weeks later. The specimen was blood, collected from a patient whose treatment included radiotherapy and nephrectomy. All receptors come from a woman aged 50 to 65 with renal cell carcinoma.

This chain uses TRBV19 with TRBJ1-4; D is uncertain. The germline gives CDR1 LNHDA, CDR2 SQIVND (reference sequence). V was cut by 4 bases and J by 8 bases, with 14 bases left in between. CDR3 length: 14 amino acids. The DNA of the CDR3 is TGTGCCAGTAGTACCACAGACATTCCGGAAAAACTGTTTTTT. Protein sequence: CASSTTDIPEKLFF.

CDR3 sequence reads: CASSEFRTGAKNIQYF. The CDR3 region has the DNA TGTGCCAGCAGCGAGTTTAGGACAGGTGCCAAAAACATTCAGTACTTC. The chain joins TRBV7-9 to TRBJ2-4, with 7 bases fitting TRBD1. This CDR3 is built from 16 residues. Trimming cost V 5 bases and J 1 base; bases outside gene matches: 8. Germline V gives CDR1 SEHNR, CDR2 FQNEAQ (reference sequence).

The chain is built from TRBV28 and TRBJ2-7; 10 nucleotides agree with TRBD1. The germline V gene has CDR1 MDHEN and CDR2 SYDVKM. V dropped 4 bases and J dropped 4; count of bases not matched to a gene: 7. The CDR3 is 15 amino acids. CDR3 in amino acids: CASSSTGTGDYEQYF. The CDR3 DNA follows: TGTGCCAGCAGTTCCACCGGGACAGGGGATTACGAGCAGTACTTC.

This rearrangement joins TRBV18 to TRBJ1-2, with 8 bases aligning to TRBD1. Germline-derived CDR1 and CDR2 are KGHSH and LQKENI. This CDR3 region has 14 residues. Trimming took 4 bases from V and 7 from J; bases not matched to a gene: 8. CDR3 in amino acids: CASSQDRAGVGYTF. CDR3 in DNA: TGTGCCAGCTCACAGGACAGGGCAGGGGTTGGCTACACCTTC.

The genes are TRBV11-2 and TRBJ1-2; tentatively, D is TRBD1 (5 bases). With 0 bases removed from V and 1 base from J, the gap between germline ends came to 9 bases. The CDR3 has 15 residues. Per the germline V gene, CDR1 is SGHAT and CDR2 is FQNNGV. CDR3 sequence reads: CASSLDGGSNYGYTF. The CDR3 nucleotides read TGTGCCAGCAGCTTAGATGGGGGGAGTAACTATGGCTACACCTTC.

The gene calls are TRBV2 and TRBJ2-1; 13 bases match TRBD2. The CDR3 loop spans 19 amino acids. With V trimmed by 5 bases and J by 1 base, 11 bases remained unmatched. Looked up from germline, CDR1 is SNHLY and CDR2 is FYNNEI. In DNA form, the CDR3 reads TGTGCCAGCAGTCGACTAGCGGGGGGCATCAGGGGGTCCTACAATGAGCAGTTCTTC. Its protein product is CASSRLAGGIRGSYNEQFF.

This chain uses TRBV7-2 with TRBJ2-3; D call uncertain. The V end lost 1 base, the J end lost 6 bases, and 14 bases lay between the germline ends. Germline-derived CDR1 and CDR2 are SGHTA and FQGNSA. This CDR3 has 15 residues. The DNA for the CDR3 is TGTGCCAGCAGCTTAGGAGGTGTCCCCAGGGATACGCAGTATTTT. Its protein is CASSLGGVPRDTQYF. The complete variable domain, with remaining parts taken from reference TRBV7-2 and TRBJ2-3, reads GAGVSQSPSNKVTEKGKDVELRCDPISGHTALYWYRQSLGQGLEFLIYFQGNSAPDKSGLPSDRFSAERTGGSVSTLTIQRTQQEDSAVYLCASSLGGVPRDTQYFGPGTRLTVL.

The chain couples TRBV5-6 to TRBJ2-7; 9 bases align to TRBD1. The V and J ends lost 2 bases and 0 bases, in that order; junction bases with no gene match: 6. Germline V gene sequence: CDR1 SGHDT, CDR2 YYEEEE. The CDR3 loop spans 16 amino acids. CDR3 nucleotide sequence: TGTGCCAGCAGCTTAGGGACAGGGTCTAGCTCCTACGAGCAGTACTTC. As protein: CASSLGTGSSSYEQYF.

This clone was observed a single time. J is TRBJ2-1 and V is TRBV7-2; the match to TRBD1 covers 8 bases. The CDR3 loop spans 14 amino acids. CDR1 and CDR2 (germline): SGHTA, FQGNSA. The V segment lost 5 bases and the J segment 5 bases; nucleotides outside the gene matches: 5. CDR3 loop: CTSSLEQGDNEQFF. CDR3 DNA sequence: TGTACCAGCAGCCTTGAACAGGGGGACAATGAGCAGTTCTTC. The variable domain in full, completed from reference TRBV7-2 and TRBJ2-1, reads GAGVSQSPSNKVTEKGKDVELRCDPISGHTALYWYRQSLGQGLEFLIYFQGNSAPDKSGLPSDRFSAERTGGSVSTLTIQRTQQEDSAVYLCTSSLEQGDNEQFFGPGTRLTVL.

The V and J genes are TRBV7-9 and TRBJ1-5; D gene uncertain. The CDR3 consists of 12 residues. V lost 3 bases to trimming and J lost 7 bases, with 7 bases between them. CDR1 SEHNR and CDR2 FQNEAQ come from the germline V gene (reference sequence). DNA for the CDR3: TGTGCCAGCAGCTTCCAGGAACAGCCCCAGCATTTT. It translates to CASSFQEQPQHF.

CDR3 sequence: CASSTYRVKETQYF. DNA of the CDR3: TGTGCCAGTAGTACCTACAGGGTGAAAGAGACCCAGTACTTC. The chain employs TRBV19 and TRBJ2-5, with D tentatively TRBD1 (6 bases). The CDR3 totals 14 residues. The germline gives CDR1 LNHDA, CDR2 SQIVND (reference sequence). The V and J ends lost 4 bases and 3 bases respectively, with 12 bases between them.

The chain employs TRBV6-5 and TRBJ2-2; no clear D. Trimming took 3 bases from V and 1 from J, leaving 6 bases between them. The CDR3 has 14 amino acids. Germline V gene data show CDR1 as MNHEY and CDR2 as SVGAGI. CDR3: CASSYIVNTGELFF. CDR3 DNA sequence: TGTGCCAGCAGTTATATTGTGAACACCGGGGAGCTGTTTTTT.

The sample holds one count of this clone. The chain links TRBV14 to TRBJ1-4, with 8 bases fitting TRBD1. This CDR3 comprises 15 residues. V shed 2 bases, J shed 7 bases, and the junction held 6 bases outside the gene matches. Germline CDR1 and CDR2: SGHDN and FVKESK. The CDR3 sequence: CASSQTTGVVEKLFF. For the CDR3, the DNA is TGTGCCAGCAGCCAAACGACAGGGGTGGTTGAAAAACTGTTTTTT.

This clone has just a few counts. The CDR3 here is CASSLGDRWGADTAFF. CDR3 sequence (DNA): TGCGCCAGCAGCTTGGGAGATAGGTGGGGGGCAGATACGGCTTTCTTT. The chain carries TRBV5-1 and TRBJ1-1, with TRBD1 as a possible D gene (6 bases). This CDR3 is 16 amino acids long. V was clipped by 0 bases and J by 11 bases, with 23 bases between them. From germline, CDR1 is SGHRS and CDR2 YFSETQ.

The V call is TRBV6-5, the J call TRBJ2-7, with TRBD1 identical over 8 bases. The CDR3 is 13 residues long. Germline CDR1 reads MNHEY; CDR2 reads SVGAGI. V shed 6 bases, J shed 5 bases, and the junction held 6 bases outside the gene matches. The CDR3 sequence is CASSRTGNNEQYF. The CDR3 DNA sequence: TGTGCCAGCAGCCGGACAGGGAACAACGAGCAGTACTTC.

The chain recombines TRBV25-1 with TRBJ2-5; no definite D call. The CDR3 has 17 amino acids. Per the germline V gene, CDR1 is MGHDK and CDR2 is SYGVNS. The V end lost 2 bases, the J end lost 0 bases, and 16 bases lay between the germline ends. This CDR3 is CASSELGQTPYQETQYF. The DNA of the CDR3 is TGTGCCAGCAGTGAACTAGGGCAGACACCGTACCAAGAGACCCAGTACTTC.

This chain connects TRBV19 to TRBJ1-4, with D perhaps matching TRBD1 (5 bases). Looked up from germline, CDR1 is LNHDA and CDR2 is SQIVND (reference sequence). Trimming stripped 6 bases from V and 0 bases from J, with 17 bases between. This CDR3 has 17 residues. The CDR3 bases are TGTGCCAGTAGGCCTTGGGGGGTCTCGCCAACTAATGAAAAACTGTTTTTT. Protein product: CASRPWGVSPTNEKLFF. Combining the CDR3 with reference TRBV19 and TRBJ1-4 gives the whole variable domain DGGITQSPKYLFRKEGQNVTLSCEQNLNHDAMYWYRQDPGQGLRLIYYSQIVNDFQKGDIAEGYSVSREKKESFPLTVTSAQKNPTAFYLCASRPWGVSPTNEKLFFGSGTQLSVL.

The chain recombines TRBV19 with TRBJ1-5, with D unresolved. CDR1 LNHDA and CDR2 SQIVND come from the germline V gene (reference sequence). The CDR3 has 15 amino acids. Trimming pared 1 base from V and 5 bases from J, leaving 12 bases between. The CDR3: CASSIAQLGYQPQHF. As DNA, the CDR3 is TGTGCCAGTAGTATAGCACAATTAGGGTATCAGCCCCAGCATTTT. The whole variable domain, filled in from reference TRBV19 and TRBJ1-5, reads DGGITQSPKYLFRKEGQNVTLSCEQNLNHDAMYWYRQDPGQGLRLIYYSQIVNDFQKGDIAEGYSVSREKKESFPLTVTSAQKNPTAFYLCASSIAQLGYQPQHFGDGTRLSIL.

This sequence joins TRBV6-1 and TRBJ1-2; TRBD1 is a possible D gene (6 bases). This CDR3 comprises 13 residues. CDR1 is MNHNS, CDR2 SASEGT, per germline. Trimming cost V 6 bases and J 8 bases, with 16 bases left between them. The CDR3 DNA reads TGTGCCAGCAGGACGACAGGCCTGGCAGGCTACACCTTC. It yields the protein CASRTTGLAGYTF.

This chain links TRBV11-2 with TRBJ2-2; 16 bases agree with TRBD2. In germline, CDR1 is SGHAT, CDR2 FQNNGV. The CDR3 runs 19 residues. The ends lost 5 bases at V and 4 bases at J; junction bases unmatched: 10. CDR3 nucleotide sequence: TGTGCCAGCAGCGTAAAGGGACTAGCGGGGGGGCCGAGCACCGGGGAGCTGTTTTTT. Protein: CASSVKGLAGGPSTGELFF.

The chain recombines TRBV7-9 with TRBJ1-1, with D possibly matching TRBD1 (5 bases). Looked up from germline, CDR1 is SEHNR and CDR2 is FQNEAQ (reference sequence). This CDR3 region has 15 residues. Trimming removed 5 bases from V and 4 bases from J, with 17 bases in between. CDR3 loop: CASSLLSTGITEAFF. CDR3 DNA sequence: TGTGCCAGCAGCCTACTTTCAACAGGTATCACTGAAGCTTTCTTT.

V is TRBV7-2 and J is TRBJ2-1; TRBD1 agrees at 9 bases. The germline V gene has CDR1 SGHTA and CDR2 FQGNSA. The CDR3 has 13 amino acids. Unmatched junction bases numbered 4, after V lost 5 bases and J lost 8 bases. Written as DNA, the CDR3 is TGTGCCAGCAGCCCCGACAGGGGGGATGAGCAGTTCTTC. Translated: CASSPDRGDEQFF. The full variable domain, with the rest looked up from reference TRBV7-2 and TRBJ2-1, is GAGVSQSPSNKVTEKGKDVELRCDPISGHTALYWYRQSLGQGLEFLIYFQGNSAPDKSGLPSDRFSAERTGGSVSTLTIQRTQQEDSAVYLCASSPDRGDEQFFGPGTRLTVL.

The rearrangement joins TRBV19 to TRBJ1-5; D uncertain. This CDR3 region has 17 residues. Germline CDR1 is LNHDA and CDR2 is SQIVND (reference sequence). V was pared by 6 bases and J by 1 base, with 19 bases between. CDR3 sequence reads: CASSVGRLGLSNQPQHF. The CDR3 nucleotides are TGTGCCAGTAGCGTAGGGAGGCTGGGTCTGAGCAATCAGCCCCAGCATTTT.

The chain couples TRBV7-3 to TRBJ2-3; D call uncertain. This CDR3 region has 15 residues. Trimming removed 0 bases at V and 2 bases at J, with 9 bases between. Germline V gene data show CDR1 as SGHTA and CDR2 as FQGTGA. The CDR3 sequence is CASSLTHDFTDTQYF. The DNA for the CDR3 is TGTGCCAGCAGCTTAACACACGATTTCACAGATACGCAGTATTTT. The entire variable domain, with the rest obtained from reference TRBV7-3 and TRBJ2-3, is as follows: GAGVSQTPSNKVTEKGKYVELRCDPISGHTALYWYRQSLGQGPEFLIYFQGTGAADDSGLPNDRFFAVRPEGSVSTLKIQRTERGDSAVYLCASSLTHDFTDTQYFGPGTRLTVL.

This chain links TRBV6-4 with TRBJ2-3; 7 bases match TRBD2. Losses at the gene ends were 4 bases for V and 1 base for J; bases not matched to a gene: 2. CDR3 size: 14 residues. CDR1 and CDR2 from the germline V gene are MRHNA and SNTAGT. CDR3 amino acids: CASSVSGGTDTQYF. The CDR3 DNA follows: TGTGCCAGCAGTGTAAGCGGGGGCACAGATACGCAGTATTTT.